What follows are 20 T cell receptor beta chains derived from one specimen sequenced in a study of blood T cell repertoires in COVID-19. TCRdb's copy holds only in-frame clones and misses some; the assay was immunoSEQ multiplex PCR. The table records a few hundred thousand clones, around 91% of them present only once. The material sequenced was PBMCs or T cells enriched from blood (not recorded which). All receptors derive from a woman aged 40 to 50 who had recovered from COVID-19.

The chain links TRBV6-4 to TRBJ2-7; the D gene is possibly TRBD1 (6 bases). With 8 bases removed from V and 4 bases from J, the gap between germline ends came to 12 bases. The germline V gene encodes CDR1 MRHNA and CDR2 SNTAGT. This CDR3 has 12 residues. CDR3 nucleotide sequence: TGTGCCAGCGGGGGCGTGGATTACGAGCAGTACTTC. Translated, it gives CASGGVDYEQYF.

This clone was observed once. The chain recombines TRBV6-6 with TRBJ2-5; D is possibly TRBD2 (7 bases). Germline loops: CDR1 MNHNY, CDR2 SVGAGI (reference sequence). Between the trimmed V and J ends, which lost 8 bases and 5 bases, there was a span of 24 bases. The CDR3 is made up of 16 amino acids. The DNA of the CDR3 is TGTGCCAGCTTCCATAGGGGGGGGCATCTCAAGGAGACCCAGTACTTC. Translating gives CASFHRGGHLKETQYF.

V usage is TRBV9 and J usage is TRBJ2-1; 8 bases are shared with TRBD1. The CDR3 sequence is 14 residues long. Germline V CDR1 and CDR2: SGDLS, YYNGEE. Trimming removed 4 bases from V and 3 bases from J; junction bases left unmatched: 3. The CDR3 sequence is CASSRGQGYNEQFF. CDR3 in DNA: TGTGCCAGCAGCCGTGGACAGGGCTACAATGAGCAGTTCTTC.

The CDR3 loop reads CASSYLRERRDGEQFF. The CDR3 DNA reads TGTGCCAGCAGTTATCTACGGGAGAGGCGTGATGGTGAGCAGTTCTTC. The V call is TRBV6-2 or TRBV6-3, the J call TRBJ2-1; D might be TRBD2 (6 bases). Between the trimmed V and J ends, which lost 3 bases and 9 bases, there was a span of 21 bases. The germline gives CDR1 MNHEY, CDR2 SVGEGT. This CDR3 has 16 residues.

This sequence joins TRBV18 and TRBJ2-1; the match to TRBD2 covers 8 bases. This CDR3 spans 15 amino acids. Germline V gives CDR1 KGHSH, CDR2 LQKENI. V lost 1 base to trimming and J lost 7 bases; unmatched junction nucleotides: 6. This CDR3 is CASSPLGLADNEQFF. The CDR3 coding sequence is TGTGCCAGCTCACCACTCGGACTAGCTGATAATGAGCAGTTCTTC.

The rearrangement joins TRBV11-3 to TRBJ2-1; D is perhaps TRBD2 (6 bases). The germline V gene encodes CDR1 SGHNT and CDR2 YENEEA. The length of the CDR3 is 17 residues. V lost 5 bases and J lost 3, with 20 bases in between. DNA of the CDR3: TGTGCCAGCAGCAACCGACTAGTCGGAGGAGGCTACAATGAGCAGTTCTTC. Protein product: CASSNRLVGGGYNEQFF.

The chain has TRBV7-9 and TRBJ2-1; 9 nucleotides align to TRBD2. CDR1 is SEHNR, CDR2 FQNEAQ, per germline (reference sequence). The junction had 18 bases not matched to a gene; V was cut back by 5 bases and J by 4 bases. The CDR3 has 19 amino acids. CDR3 sequence (DNA): TGTGCCAGCAGCCAAAACACCTTCCCTGCGGCGGGGGGGTACAATGAGCAGTTCTTC. Translating gives CASSQNTFPAAGGYNEQFF.

The V gene is TRBV24-1, the J gene TRBJ1-2; TRBD1 aligns across 7 bases. The V gene's germline CDR1 is KGHDR and CDR2 SFDVKD. The V gene end was trimmed by 3 bases and the J gene end by 8 bases; junction bases not matched to a gene: 8. The CDR3 has 14 residues. Written as DNA, the CDR3 is TGTGCCACCAGTGATGGCGGGACAGTTGTAGGCTACACCTTC. Amino acids: CATSDGGTVVGYTF.

This clone was seen a handful of times. The gene calls are TRBV29-1 and TRBJ1-4; D is perhaps TRBD1 (5 bases). The germline V gene has CDR1 SQVTM and CDR2 ANQGSEA. Trimming shortened V by 7 bases and J by 5 bases, and 8 bases separated the two germline ends. This CDR3 has 11 amino acids. The CDR3 spells CSGGGNEKLFF. The CDR3 coding sequence is TGCAGCGGCGGGGGAAATGAAAAACTGTTTTTT.

This clone has at least ten counts. The V call is TRBV7-2, the J call TRBJ2-3; 15 positions match TRBD2. CDR1 SGHTA and CDR2 FQGNSA come from the germline V gene. The junction had 15 bases not matched to a gene; V was cut back by 4 bases and J by 7 bases. The CDR3 spans 19 residues. The CDR3 reads CASSYSGTSGGSRRNTQYF. The CDR3 DNA reads TGTGCCAGCAGCTACTCCGGGACTAGCGGGGGGTCGCGGAGGAATACGCAGTATTTT.

The CDR3: CASKPTGGRETQYF. The CDR3 coding sequence is TGTGCCAGCAAACCTACAGGGGGCCGAGAGACCCAGTACTTC. The chain links TRBV27 to TRBJ2-5; TRBD1 matches 9 bases. J was trimmed by 4 bases and V by 7 bases; bases with no gene match: 7. Germline CDR1 is MNHEY and CDR2 is SMNVEV (reference sequence). The CDR3 has 14 amino acids.

CDR3 sequence: CASSLDRAYGYTF. DNA of the CDR3: TGTGCCAGCAGTCTGGACAGGGCATATGGCTACACCTTC. The chain uses TRBV28 and TRBJ1-2; 8 bases agree with TRBD1. CDR1 is MDHEN, CDR2 SYDVKM, per germline. There are 13 residues in the CDR3. The ends lost 5 bases at V and 5 bases at J; junction bases unmatched: 4.

The V and J genes are TRBV7-2 and TRBJ2-1, with 9 bases identical to TRBD2. Germline V gives CDR1 SGHTA, CDR2 FQGNSA. The CDR3 totals 15 residues. V lost 5 bases and J lost 4; bases outside the gene matches: 6. The CDR3 DNA sequence: TGTGCCAGCAGCGTCCCTAGCGGGATTTACAATGAGCAGTTCTTC. It is translated as CASSVPSGIYNEQFF. Looking up the rest from reference TRBV7-2 and TRBJ2-1 gives the full variable domain: GAGVSQSPSNKVTEKGKDVELRCDPISGHTALYWYRQSLGQGLEFLIYFQGNSAPDKSGLPSDRFSAERTGGSVSTLTIQRTQQEDSAVYLCASSVPSGIYNEQFFGPGTRLTVL.

This rearrangement joins TRBV4-3 to TRBJ1-6, with a possible D match to TRBD1 (5 bases). Trimming took 0 bases from V and 10 from J, leaving 7 bases between them. The CDR3 length is 13 residues. The V gene's germline CDR1 is LGHNA and CDR2 YSLEER. This CDR3 is CASSQDRVSPLHF. CDR3 DNA sequence: TGCGCCAGCAGCCAAGACAGGGTCTCACCCCTCCACTTT.

The chain carries TRBV19 and TRBJ2-2; D not certain. Looked up from germline, CDR1 is LNHDA and CDR2 is SQIVND (reference sequence). This CDR3 has 12 residues. The V and J ends lost 9 bases and 8 bases respectively, with 13 bases between them. CDR3 DNA sequence: TGTGCCAGGGCGCGGCCGCGGGGGGAGCTGTTTTTT. Protein sequence: CARARPRGELFF.

This clone was observed once. CDR3 in amino acids: CATSRVGRGRNYGYTF. DNA of the CDR3: TGTGCCACCAGCAGAGTTGGGAGAGGGCGCAACTATGGCTACACCTTC. The V call is TRBV15, the J call TRBJ1-2; D unresolved. The CDR3 contains 16 residues. V was pared by 1 base and J by 2 bases, with 14 bases between. Germline CDR1 is LNHNV and CDR2 is YYDKDF (reference sequence).

The chain has TRBV6-5 and TRBJ1-1; TRBD1 matches at 7 bases. The V gene's germline CDR1 is MNHEY and CDR2 SVGAGI. CDR3 length: 12 amino acids. V shed 5 bases, J shed 10 bases, and the junction held 7 bases outside the gene matches. CDR3: CASSHQGQIAFF. The CDR3 nucleotides read TGTGCCAGCAGTCACCAGGGACAGATAGCTTTCTTT.

This clone has only one observation. The genes are TRBV6-5 and TRBJ1-2, with D perhaps matching TRBD1 (6 bases). Trimming removed 5 bases from V and 7 bases from J, with 14 bases in between. Looked up from germline, CDR1 is MNHEY and CDR2 is SVGAGI. The length of the CDR3 is 13 residues. CDR3 nucleotide sequence: TGTGCCAGCAGTCTTCAGGGGACCCTTGGCTACACCTTC. Translation gives CASSLQGTLGYTF.

J is TRBJ1-4 and V is TRBV30; D might be TRBD1 (5 bases). Germline CDR1 GTSNPN, CDR2 SVGIG (reference sequence). Trimming removed 2 bases at V and 5 bases at J, with 12 bases between. This CDR3 region has 14 residues. The CDR3 nucleotides read TGTGCCTGGAGTCGGGGGGGATCCAATGAAAAACTGTTTTTT. It is translated as CAWSRGGSNEKLFF.

The chain couples TRBV6-4 to TRBJ2-1; 8 bases fit TRBD2. The germline CDR1 and CDR2 sequences are MRHNA and SNTAGT. This CDR3 is built from 14 residues. The junction had 6 bases not matched to a gene; V was cut back by 5 bases and J by 6 bases. CDR3: CASSRREGGNEQFF. The DNA for the CDR3 is TGTGCCAGCAGTCGACGGGAGGGGGGCAATGAGCAGTTCTTC.